Listed here are 27 T cell receptor beta chains from one sample, sequenced in a study of beta chain features in type 1 diabetes. Reverse transcription of all isolated RNA meant that expressed TCRB transcripts were sequenced. Produced via immunoSEQ multiplex PCR; TCRdb's table is partial and in-frame only. The sample gives around 500,000 clones, 11% of which show up once; 0.035% to 0.05% is in the top ten. Sequencing used naive CD4+ T cells from blood. Receptors originate from a woman between 18 and 29 years old in good health.

The chain carries TRBV29-1 and TRBJ1-2; weak D call: TRBD1 (6 bases). V lost 7 bases and J lost 5, with 20 bases in between. Per germline, CDR1 SQVTM and CDR2 ANQGSEA. The CDR3 covers 14 residues. The CDR3 sequence is CSAVRVGTPYGYTF. CDR3 sequence (DNA): TGCAGCGCGGTGAGGGTAGGGACACCTTATGGCTACACCTTC.

The chain employs TRBV10-3 and TRBJ2-1; 7 positions match TRBD2. V lost 7 bases, J lost 0 bases, and 9 bases stayed unmatched. Germline loops: CDR1 ENHRY, CDR2 SYGVKD. The CDR3 is 16 residues long. The CDR3: CAIMNKAGHSYNEQFF. For the CDR3, the DNA is TGTGCCATCATGAATAAAGCGGGGCACTCCTACAATGAGCAGTTCTTC.

The chain employs TRBV4-1 and TRBJ1-4; D unresolved. Germline V CDR1 and CDR2: MGHRA, YSYEKL. Trimming shortened V by 6 bases and J by 8 bases, and 19 bases separated the two germline ends. The CDR3 has 15 residues. The CDR3 region is CASRGGEGVGEKLFF. As DNA, the CDR3 is TGCGCCAGCAGAGGTGGGGAAGGAGTAGGAGAAAAACTGTTTTTT.

This clone was counted between two and nine times. J is TRBJ2-1 and V is TRBV2; 8 nucleotides agree with TRBD1. The CDR3 runs to 15 residues. Germline V gene data show CDR1 as SNHLY and CDR2 as FYNNEI. The J segment lost 9 bases and the V segment lost 2 bases, leaving 9 bases of the junction unmatched. CDR3 nucleotides: TGTGCCAGCAGTGAATTCGGTGGACAGGGATTTGAGCAGTTCTTC. Residues: CASSEFGGQGFEQFF. Full variable domain (outside the CDR3, taken from reference TRBV2 and TRBJ2-1): EPEVTQTPSHQVTQMGQEVILRCVPISNHLYFYWYRQILGQKVEFLVSFYNNEISEKSEIFDDQFSVERPDGSNFTLKIRSTKLEDSAMYFCASSEFGGQGFEQFFGPGTRLTVL.

This clone has a handful of counts. The V and J genes are TRBV7-6 and TRBJ2-1; a weak D match, TRBD2 (5 bases). Trimming removed 5 bases at V and 4 bases at J, with 12 bases between. Per the germline V gene, CDR1 is SGHVS and CDR2 is FNYEAQ. The CDR3 is 14 amino acids. CDR3 sequence: CASSPIRGYNEQFF. The DNA for the CDR3 is TGTGCCAGCAGCCCTATTCGGGGTTACAATGAGCAGTTCTTC.

This clone was seen more than once but under ten times. The chain couples TRBV29-1 to TRBJ2-5; D ambiguous. The V end lost 4 bases, the J end lost 0 bases, and 12 bases lay between the germline ends. The CDR3 is 14 amino acids. Germline V gives CDR1 SQVTM, CDR2 ANQGSEA. The CDR3: CSVAATPYQETQYF. The DNA for the CDR3 is TGCAGCGTTGCCGCCACACCTTACCAAGAGACCCAGTACTTC. The full variable domain, with the rest looked up from reference TRBV29-1 and TRBJ2-5, is SAVISQKPSRDICQRGTSLTIQCQVDSQVTMMFWYRQQPGQSLTLIATANQGSEATYESGFVIDKFPISRPNLTFSTLTVSNMSPEDSSIYLCSVAATPYQETQYFGPGTRLLVL.

V usage is TRBV5-6 and J usage is TRBJ2-3; D not certain. The germline V and J ends were trimmed by 0 bases and 11 bases, with 16 bases remaining between them. This CDR3 spans 14 amino acids. Per germline, CDR1 SGHDT and CDR2 YYEEEE. CDR3: CASSLGRLGSGQYF. CDR3 nucleotides: TGTGCCAGCAGCTTGGGCCGACTTGGTTCGGGGCAGTATTTT.

This rearrangement joins TRBV4-1 to TRBJ2-3, with TRBD1 as a possible D gene (6 bases). This CDR3 contains 16 residues. V lost 2 bases and J lost 5, with 17 bases in between. Germline loops: CDR1 MGHRA, CDR2 YSYEKL. Here the CDR3 DNA reads TGCGCCAGCAGCCAACGAACAGGGTATGGTGGAGATACGCAGTATTTT. Its protein is CASSQRTGYGGDTQYF.

This clone showed up just a few times. This chain uses TRBV7-8 with TRBJ2-7; D not certain. The CDR3 is made up of 14 amino acids. Deletions cut 1 base from V and 4 bases from J, with 11 bases between. From germline, CDR1 is SGHVS and CDR2 FQNEAQ. The chain's CDR3 is CASSLVAPGYEQYV. The DNA of the CDR3 is TGTGCCAGCAGCTTAGTAGCTCCAGGTTACGAGCAGTACGTC.

The V gene is TRBV29-1, the J gene TRBJ2-1, with 11 bases identical to TRBD2. CDR1 and CDR2 from the germline V gene are SQVTM and ANQGSEA. Trimming cost V 3 bases and J 4 bases; bases outside gene matches: 8. This CDR3 has 16 amino acids. CDR3 sequence reads: CSVDPPASGGYNEQFF. DNA for the CDR3: TGCAGCGTTGACCCTCCTGCTAGCGGGGGGTACAATGAGCAGTTCTTC.

The CDR3 DNA is TGCGCCAGCAGTCGGGGACAGGAGGATGAAAAACTGTTTTTT. Translation: CASSRGQEDEKLFF. The V call is TRBV5-1, the J call TRBJ1-4; TRBD1 agrees at 8 bases. Germline V gives CDR1 SGHRS, CDR2 YFSETQ. This CDR3 is built from 14 residues. The V and J ends lost 5 bases and 6 bases, in that order; junction bases with no gene match: 6.

In this sample, this clone turned up a few times. V is TRBV4-3 and J is TRBJ2-6, with D uncertain. V was pared by 5 bases and J by 0 bases, with 14 bases between. Germline values: CDR1 LGHNA, CDR2 YSLEER. CDR3 length: 17 residues. The CDR3 spells CASSVSMVVSGANVLTF. The CDR3 nucleotides are TGCGCCAGCAGCGTTAGTATGGTGGTCTCTGGGGCCAACGTCCTGACTTTC.

The chain uses TRBV2 and TRBJ1-6; no reliable D call. Deletions cut 1 base from V and 9 bases from J, with 4 bases between. The V gene's germline CDR1 is SNHLY and CDR2 FYNNEI. The CDR3 is 12 amino acids. The CDR3 region has the DNA TGTGCCAGCAGTGAAGGTAGTTCACCCCTCCACTTT. It encodes CASSEGSSPLHF.

The chain carries TRBV7-9 and TRBJ1-2; D is uncertain. V was cut by 4 bases and J by 0 bases, with 9 bases left in between. Looked up from germline, CDR1 is SEHNR and CDR2 is FQNEAQ (reference sequence). The CDR3 runs 14 residues. The CDR3 here is CASSSTPANYGYTF. CDR3 nucleotide sequence: TGTGCCAGCAGCTCCACACCAGCTAACTATGGCTACACCTTC.

V usage is TRBV6-1 and J usage is TRBJ2-1, with D maybe TRBD2 (5 bases). Trimming shortened V by 8 bases and J by 0 bases, and 11 bases separated the two germline ends. The CDR3 is 14 residues long. CDR1 and CDR2 (germline): MNHNS, SASEGT. CDR3 in amino acids: CASSMAGSYNEQFF. DNA of the CDR3: TGTGCCAGCTCGATGGCGGGCTCCTACAATGAGCAGTTCTTC.

Only a few counts were recorded for this clone. The chain is built from TRBV1 and TRBJ2-7; the table's D call, TRBD1, was not checked against the DNA. TRBV1 is described as a pseudogene. The CDR3 runs to 16 residues. Written as DNA, the CDR3 is TGCACCAGCAGCCAAGGCAGTGGGACAGGGTCCTACGAGCAGTACGTC. This translates into CTSSQGSGTGSYEQYV.

The chain employs TRBV6-6 and TRBJ1-3; unclear D gene. Trimming cost V 0 bases and J 6 bases, with 12 bases left between them. Germline CDR1 and CDR2: MNHNY and SVGAGI (reference sequence). The CDR3 runs to 15 residues. In nucleotides, the CDR3 is TGTGCCAGCAGTTACTCAGGCAGAAGGACAAACACCATATATTTT. Translating it yields CASSYSGRRTNTIYF.

As to this clone: Distinct nucleotide sequences in the sample also encode this CDR3. The chain uses TRBV28 and TRBJ2-7; D uncertain. CDR3 size: 12 residues. Germline V gene data show CDR1 as MDHEN and CDR2 as SYDVKM. The germline V and J ends were trimmed by 3 bases and 4 bases, with 7 bases remaining between them. The chain's CDR3 is CASSLGGYEQYV. DNA for the CDR3: TGTGCCAGCAGTTTGGGCGGTTACGAGCAGTACGTC.

V gene TRBV7-9 combines with J gene TRBJ1-6; D is uncertain. Germline V gives CDR1 SEHNR, CDR2 FQNEAQ (reference sequence). The V end lost 2 bases, the J end lost 14 bases, and 7 bases lay between the germline ends. This CDR3 region has 11 residues. The CDR3 sequence is CASSLSASLHF. The CDR3 DNA follows: TGTGCCAGCAGCTTATCCGCCTCCCTCCACTTT.

The chain employs TRBV7-8 and TRBJ1-2; D gene ambiguous. V lost 5 bases to trimming and J lost 0 bases, with 16 bases between them. This CDR3 comprises 16 residues. Germline V CDR1 and CDR2: SGHVS, FQNEAQ. The CDR3 DNA is TGTGCCAGCAGCCGCTCCTGGTCGGCAGCTAACTATGGCTACACCTTC. Amino acid sequence: CASSRSWSAANYGYTF.

This clone occurred a few times. Germline and junction disagree at one end, which may indicate a read error. The chain has TRBV7-7 and TRBJ2-5; 7 bases are shared with TRBD1. Per germline, CDR1 SSHAT and CDR2 FNYEAQ (reference sequence). The CDR3 runs to 15 residues. In DNA form, the CDR3 reads TGTGCTAGCAGCAGGGTGTGGGACAGCGAGGAGACCCAGTACTTC. It translates to CASSRVWDSEETQYF.

This clone was picked up one time. J is TRBJ1-5 and V is TRBV7-9, with 7 bases identical to TRBD1. The CDR3 spans 15 residues. The V segment lost 4 bases and the J segment 5 bases; nucleotides outside the gene matches: 8. Looked up from germline, CDR1 is SEHNR and CDR2 is FQNEAQ (reference sequence). The CDR3 bases are TGTGCCAGCAGCTCCTCCGGGACAGCCGATCAGCCCCAGCATTTT. Translation: CASSSSGTADQPQHF. The complete variable domain, with remaining parts taken from reference TRBV7-9 and TRBJ1-5, reads DTGVSQNPRHKITKRGQNVTFRCDPISEHNRLYWYRQTLGQGPEFLTYFQNEAQLEKSRLLSDRFSAERPKGSFSTLEIQRTEQGDSAMYLCASSSSGTADQPQHFGDGTRLSIL.

The chain recombines TRBV2 with TRBJ2-7; no firm D call. CDR3 length: 12 amino acids. V gave up 7 bases and J gave up 0 bases, with 7 bases separating them. Germline V gene lookup returns CDR1 SNHLY and CDR2 FYNNEI. In DNA form, the CDR3 reads TGTGCCAGCACAGAGAGCTCCTACGAGCAGTACTTC. It codes for CASTESSYEQYF.

The chain couples TRBV4-3 to TRBJ2-3; weak D call: TRBD2 (6 bases). The CDR3 extends over 17 amino acids. Germline V gene sequence: CDR1 LGHNA, CDR2 YSLEER. Trimming removed 3 bases at V and 2 bases at J, with 18 bases between. The CDR3 DNA reads TGCGCCAGCAGCCATCAATACCCTCCGGGAGACACAGATACGCAGTATTTT. The encoded protein is CASSHQYPPGDTDTQYF.

This rearrangement joins TRBV5-6 to TRBJ1-4, with D perhaps TRBD1 (5 bases). Per the germline V gene, CDR1 is SGHDT and CDR2 is YYEEEE. The CDR3 sequence is 15 residues long. V dropped 4 bases and J dropped 0 bases, with 10 bases sitting between them. The CDR3 protein is CASSPRGSTNEKLFF. The CDR3 bases are TGTGCCAGCAGCCCAAGGGGTTCAACTAATGAAAAACTGTTTTTT.

The rearrangement links TRBV2 to TRBJ2-7; the D gene is possibly TRBD2 (6 bases). The CDR3 loop spans 14 amino acids. The germline gives CDR1 SNHLY, CDR2 FYNNEI. The germline V and J ends were trimmed by 3 bases and 1 base, with 10 bases remaining between them. This chain's CDR3 is CASSEGTLSYEQYV. CDR3 DNA sequence: TGTGCCAGCAGTGAGGGGACTTTGTCCTACGAGCAGTACGTC.

This clone was seen more than once but under ten times. The rearrangement uses TRBV30 and TRBJ1-2; 11 positions agree with TRBD1. The CDR3 is 13 amino acids. Germline V lookup: CDR1 GTSNPN, CDR2 SVGIG (reference sequence). The junction had 7 bases not matched to a gene; V was cut back by 5 bases and J by 8 bases. Here the CDR3 DNA reads TGTGCCTGGGCGGGACAGGGGGGAGGCGGCTACACCTTC. Protein sequence: CAWAGQGGGGYTF.